The 22 T cell receptor beta chains below all came from one sample that was sequenced in a study of cytomegalovirus exposure and HLA in healthy donors. The PCR employed 60 Vbeta primers together with 13 Jbeta primers. This table comes from immunoSEQ multiplex PCR, and its TCRdb copy is limited to in-frame clones, with some not included. The table lists over 100,000 clones, around 84% of them singletons. The sample consisted of PBMCs. These receptors came from a woman younger than 45 in good health and CMV-seropositive.

The chain uses TRBV7-2 and TRBJ1-2; 10 bases are a match to TRBD1. The CDR3 is 15 residues long. Germline-derived CDR1 and CDR2 are SGHTA and FQGNSA. V lost 8 bases, J lost 8 bases, and 14 bases stayed unmatched. CDR3 coding DNA: TGTGCCAGCGATCGTTCCGGGACAGGGGTTTTAGGCTACACCTTC. Protein sequence: CASDRSGTGVLGYTF.

The chain carries TRBV2 and TRBJ2-3, with 9 nucleotides matching TRBD1. Per germline, CDR1 SNHLY and CDR2 FYNNEI. CDR3 size: 13 residues. The CDR3 here is CVRDRVGTDTQYF. The CDR3 coding sequence is TGTGTCAGGGACAGGGTGGGGACAGATACGCAGTATTTT.

The chain is built from TRBV6-5 and TRBJ1-2; maybe TRBD1 (6 bases). V lost 5 bases to trimming and J lost 7 bases, with 17 bases between them. The CDR3 runs 14 residues. The germline gives CDR1 MNHEY, CDR2 SVGAGI. The CDR3: CASSPSGTKSGYTF. The CDR3 DNA is TGTGCCAGCAGTCCCTCCGGGACAAAATCTGGCTACACCTTC.

The chain carries TRBV9 and TRBJ2-2; D perhaps matches TRBD2 (5 bases). Trimming took 5 bases from V and 6 from J, leaving 14 bases between them. Germline V CDR1 and CDR2: SGDLS, YYNGEE. The CDR3 extends over 14 amino acids. Written as DNA, the CDR3 is TGTGCCAGCAGGTCACTCAGGAGGTCCGGGGAGCTGTTTTTT. Protein product: CASRSLRRSGELFF.

The chain has TRBV4-1 and TRBJ2-3, with 11 bases aligning to TRBD2. Looked up from germline, CDR1 is MGHRA and CDR2 is YSYEKL. CDR3 length equals 17 residues. Germline trimming cut 2 bases from V and 6 bases from J; bases unmatched to any gene: 10. The CDR3 is CASSQTLSGGALDTQYF. For the CDR3, the DNA is TGCGCCAGCAGCCAAACCCTTAGCGGGGGGGCCCTGGATACGCAGTATTTT.

The V gene is TRBV7-2, the J gene TRBJ2-2; 8 bases agree with TRBD1. The CDR3 is made up of 14 amino acids. Germline V gene sequence: CDR1 SGHTA, CDR2 FQGNSA. V trimming: 5 bases; J trimming: 8 bases; junction bases outside the gene matches: 7. CDR3 loop: CASSLDRVEGELFF. The CDR3 nucleotides are TGTGCCAGCAGCCTGGACAGGGTGGAGGGGGAGCTGTTTTTT.

The CDR3 nucleotides read TGTGCCATCAGCTCCGCGGACTACGAGCAGTACTTC. Encoded protein: CAISSADYEQYF. V is TRBV10-3 and J is TRBJ2-7, with D uncertain. Germline values: CDR1 ENHRY, CDR2 SYGVKD. Trimming stripped 6 bases from V and 3 bases from J, with 9 bases between. This CDR3 has 12 amino acids.

The chain employs TRBV19 and TRBJ1-1; tentatively, D is TRBD1 (5 bases). Germline lookup yields CDR1 LNHDA and CDR2 SQIVND (reference sequence). The CDR3 loop spans 13 amino acids. V was pared by 4 bases and J by 6 bases, with 12 bases between. This chain's CDR3 is CASSRDSLAEAFF. CDR3 bases: TGTGCCAGTAGTAGGGACTCCTTGGCTGAAGCTTTCTTT.

The rearrangement uses TRBV18 and TRBJ1-6; TRBD1 matches 9 bases. The trim removed 4 bases at V and 6 bases at J, leaving 4 bases unmatched. In germline, CDR1 is KGHSH, CDR2 LQKENI. This CDR3 has 15 amino acids. The CDR3 spells CASSLGQGLNSPLHF. CDR3 nucleotides: TGTGCCAGCTCACTGGGACAGGGTCTTAATTCACCCCTCCACTTT.

J is TRBJ2-3 and V is TRBV2; 11 bases line up with TRBD2. V was pared by 5 bases and J by 5 bases, with 9 bases of the junction left unmatched. This CDR3 comprises 16 residues. Germline values: CDR1 SNHLY, CDR2 FYNNEI. CDR3 in amino acids: CASSFSLAGGGDTQYF. Written as DNA, the CDR3 is TGTGCCAGCAGTTTCTCCCTAGCGGGGGGAGGAGATACGCAGTATTTT. Combining the CDR3 with reference TRBV2 and TRBJ2-3 gives the whole variable domain EPEVTQTPSHQVTQMGQEVILRCVPISNHLYFYWYRQILGQKVEFLVSFYNNEISEKSEIFDDQFSVERPDGSNFTLKIRSTKLEDSAMYFCASSFSLAGGGDTQYFGPGTRLTVL.

The V call is TRBV5-6, the J call TRBJ1-2; 7 bases are a match to TRBD1. Germline loops: CDR1 SGHDT, CDR2 YYEEEE. This CDR3 is built from 12 residues. V lost 4 bases, J lost 7 bases, and 4 bases stayed unmatched. The CDR3 here is CASSTRGAGYTF. Here the CDR3 DNA reads TGTGCCAGCAGCACCAGGGGGGCTGGCTACACCTTC.

The chain joins TRBV28 to TRBJ2-2; 10 bases align to TRBD1. This CDR3 contains 15 residues. J was trimmed by 6 bases and V by 6 bases; bases with no gene match: 7. Germline CDR1 is MDHEN and CDR2 is SYDVKM. CDR3 coding DNA: TGTGCCAGCAGCCTTGACAGGGGGCGGGCCGGGGAGCTGTTTTTT. It specifies CASSLDRGRAGELFF. Combining the CDR3 with reference TRBV28 and TRBJ2-2 gives the whole variable domain DVKVTQSSRYLVKRTGEKVFLECVQDMDHENMFWYRQDPGLGLRLIYFSYDVKMKEKGDIPEGYSVSREKKERFSLILESASTNQTSMYLCASSLDRGRAGELFFGEGSRLTVL.

The chain employs TRBV5-6 and TRBJ1-2, with 9 bases fitting TRBD1. The V gene end was trimmed by 6 bases and the J gene end by 6 bases; junction bases not matched to a gene: 6. In germline, CDR1 is SGHDT, CDR2 YYEEEE. The CDR3 is 13 residues long. The DNA for the CDR3 is TGTGCCAGCACCATACAGGGGGCAGATGGCTACACCTTC. This translates into CASTIQGADGYTF.

This chain links TRBV2 with TRBJ1-1; D remains ambiguous. The germline V and J ends were trimmed by 3 bases and 6 bases, with 5 bases remaining between them. Germline values: CDR1 SNHLY, CDR2 FYNNEI. The CDR3 has 11 amino acids. CDR3 bases: TGTGCCAGCAGTGAGGGCCCTGAAGCTTTCTTT. Its translation is CASSEGPEAFF.

This clone has more than one count but fewer than ten. The V call is TRBV7-9, the J call TRBJ2-7; 8 bases match TRBD2. The CDR3 extends over 15 amino acids. With V trimmed by 5 bases and J by 3 bases, 9 bases remained unmatched. The germline V gene encodes CDR1 SEHNR and CDR2 FQNEAQ (reference sequence). CDR3 in amino acids: CASSPQGSGGYEQYF. The CDR3, as DNA: TGTGCCAGCAGCCCCCAGGGGAGCGGGGGCTACGAGCAGTACTTC. The full variable domain, with the rest looked up from reference TRBV7-9 and TRBJ2-7, is DTGVSQNPRHKITKRGQNVTFRCDPISEHNRLYWYRQTLGQGPEFLTYFQNEAQLEKSRLLSDRFSAERPKGSFSTLEIQRTEQGDSAMYLCASSPQGSGGYEQYFGPGTRLTVT.

The chain joins TRBV7-2 to TRBJ2-3; the match to TRBD2 covers 8 bases. The germline gives CDR1 SGHTA, CDR2 FQGNSA. J was trimmed by 2 bases and V by 6 bases; bases with no gene match: 7. The CDR3 consists of 15 residues. CDR3: CASRAGGGNTDTQYF. The CDR3 coding sequence is TGTGCCAGCAGGGCAGGCGGGGGGAACACAGATACGCAGTATTTT.

The chain employs TRBV2 and TRBJ2-7; 11 bases align to TRBD2. The CDR3 has 15 residues. The junction had 5 bases not matched to a gene; V was cut back by 3 bases and J by 4 bases. CDR1 is SNHLY and CDR2 is FYNNEI in the germline V gene. CDR3 residues: CASSDLASGGYEQYF. The CDR3 DNA sequence: TGTGCCAGCAGTGATTTGGCTAGCGGGGGGTACGAGCAGTACTTC.

This rearrangement joins TRBV4-2 to TRBJ1-5; D gene ambiguous. Per germline, CDR1 LGHNA and CDR2 YNFKEQ. CDR3 length equals 15 residues. Trimming removed 0 bases from V and 2 bases from J, with 8 bases in between. CDR3 amino acids: CASSQDARGNQPQHF. The CDR3 DNA is TGTGCCAGCAGCCAAGATGCGAGGGGCAATCAGCCCCAGCATTTT.

CDR3 bases: TGTGCCAGCTCACCAGGGACAGCCGGGGAGCTGTTTTTT. Its protein is CASSPGTAGELFF. V is TRBV18 and J is TRBJ2-2; 7 bases line up with TRBD1. From germline, CDR1 is KGHSH and CDR2 LQKENI. Trimming removed 2 bases from V and 6 bases from J; junction bases left unmatched: 0. The CDR3 runs 13 residues.

This chain uses TRBV27 with TRBJ2-1; 13 nucleotides line up with TRBD2. Germline V gene sequence: CDR1 MNHEY, CDR2 SMNVEV (reference sequence). The CDR3 contains 18 residues. The J segment lost 7 bases and the V segment lost 6 bases, leaving 15 bases of the junction unmatched. This CDR3 is CASSLGVIGTSGANEQFF. The CDR3, as DNA: TGTGCCAGCAGCTTAGGGGTCATTGGGACTAGCGGGGCAAATGAGCAGTTCTTC.

This clone was seen just once. The chain carries TRBV5-4 and TRBJ2-5, with 11 bases matching TRBD1. V lost 4 bases and J lost 5; bases outside the gene matches: 10. Per the germline V gene, CDR1 is SGHNT and CDR2 is YYREEE (reference sequence). The length of the CDR3 is 16 residues. The CDR3 bases are TGTGCCAGCAGCGGGGACAGGGGGGAAATAACGGAGACCCAGTACTTC. This sequence encodes CASSGDRGEITETQYF.

The gene calls are TRBV10-1 and TRBJ1-2; D not resolved. CDR1 is WNHNN and CDR2 is SYGVQD in the germline V gene (reference sequence). Trimming removed 3 bases from V and 5 bases from J, with 13 bases in between. The CDR3 is made up of 14 amino acids. The CDR3 spells CASSEGFGLYGYTF. CDR3 DNA sequence: TGCGCCAGCAGTGAAGGTTTCGGACTGTATGGCTACACCTTC.